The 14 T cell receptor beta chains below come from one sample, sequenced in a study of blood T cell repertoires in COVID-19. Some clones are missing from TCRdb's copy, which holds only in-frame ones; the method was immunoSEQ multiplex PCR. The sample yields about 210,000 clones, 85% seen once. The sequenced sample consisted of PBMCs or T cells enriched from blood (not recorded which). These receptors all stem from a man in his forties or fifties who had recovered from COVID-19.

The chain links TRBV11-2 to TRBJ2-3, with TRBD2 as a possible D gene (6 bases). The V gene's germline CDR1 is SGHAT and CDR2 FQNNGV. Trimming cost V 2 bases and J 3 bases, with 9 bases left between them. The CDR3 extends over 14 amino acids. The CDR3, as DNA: TGTGCCAGCAGCTTAACGGGAGTAACAGATACGCAGTATTTT. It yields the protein CASSLTGVTDTQYF.

The CDR3, as DNA: TGTGCCAGCAGTCGGACAGGAATAGAGACCCAGTACTTC. It translates to CASSRTGIETQYF. The gene calls are TRBV28 and TRBJ2-5; 7 bases are a match to TRBD1. V lost 5 bases and J lost 4; bases outside the gene matches: 4. Germline V gene lookup returns CDR1 MDHEN and CDR2 SYDVKM. The CDR3 length is 13 residues.

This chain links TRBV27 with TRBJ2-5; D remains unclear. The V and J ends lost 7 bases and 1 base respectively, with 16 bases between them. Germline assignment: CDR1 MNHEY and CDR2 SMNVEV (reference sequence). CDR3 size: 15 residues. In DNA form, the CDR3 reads TGTGCCAGCAAGGTGGGCGTCCAGACCCAAGAGACCCAGTACTTC. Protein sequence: CASKVGVQTQETQYF.

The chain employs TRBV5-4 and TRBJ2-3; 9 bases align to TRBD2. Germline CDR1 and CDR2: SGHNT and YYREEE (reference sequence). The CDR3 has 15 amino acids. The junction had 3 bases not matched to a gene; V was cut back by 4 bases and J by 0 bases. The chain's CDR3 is CASSAGGSSTDTQYF. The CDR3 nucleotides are TGTGCCAGCAGCGCGGGGGGGTCTAGCACAGATACGCAGTATTTT.

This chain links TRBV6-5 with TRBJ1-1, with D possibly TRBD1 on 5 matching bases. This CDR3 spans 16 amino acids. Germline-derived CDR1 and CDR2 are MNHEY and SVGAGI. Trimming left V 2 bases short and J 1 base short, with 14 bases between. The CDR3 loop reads CASSYGPGMANTEAFF. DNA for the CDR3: TGTGCCAGCAGTTACGGACCAGGGATGGCGAACACTGAAGCTTTCTTT.

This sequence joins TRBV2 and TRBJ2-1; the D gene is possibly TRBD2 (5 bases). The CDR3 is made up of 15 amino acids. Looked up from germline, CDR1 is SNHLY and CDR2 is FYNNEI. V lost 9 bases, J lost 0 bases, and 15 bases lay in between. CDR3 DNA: TGTGCCAGGGATGGCGGGCTGGCCTCCTACAATGAGCAGTTCTTC. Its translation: CARDGGLASYNEQFF.

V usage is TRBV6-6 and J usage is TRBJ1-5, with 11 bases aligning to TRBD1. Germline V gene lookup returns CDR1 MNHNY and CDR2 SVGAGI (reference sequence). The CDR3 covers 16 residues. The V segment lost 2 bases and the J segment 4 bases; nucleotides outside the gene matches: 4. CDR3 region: CASSYHGQGANQPQHF. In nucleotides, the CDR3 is TGTGCCAGCAGTTACCATGGACAGGGGGCTAATCAGCCCCAGCATTTT.

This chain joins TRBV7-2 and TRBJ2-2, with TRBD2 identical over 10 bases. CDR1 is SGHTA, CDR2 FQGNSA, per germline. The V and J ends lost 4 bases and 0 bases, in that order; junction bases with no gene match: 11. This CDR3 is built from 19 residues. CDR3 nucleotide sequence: TGTGCCAGCAGCTCCCAACGACTTAGCGGGAGGTCGAACACCGGGGAGCTGTTTTTT. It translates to CASSSQRLSGRSNTGELFF.

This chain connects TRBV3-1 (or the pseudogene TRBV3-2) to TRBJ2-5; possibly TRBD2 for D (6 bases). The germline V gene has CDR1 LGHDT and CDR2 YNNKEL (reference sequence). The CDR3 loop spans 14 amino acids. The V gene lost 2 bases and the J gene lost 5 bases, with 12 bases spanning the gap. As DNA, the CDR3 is TGTGCCAGCAGCCAAAGTACGGGAGACGAGACCCAGTACTTC. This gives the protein CASSQSTGDETQYF.

DNA of the CDR3: TGTGCCAGCAGCTTACAATCCTATTTCTCCGGGACAGAGGATGGCTACACCTTC. It encodes CASSLQSYFSGTEDGYTF. The gene calls are TRBV11-2 and TRBJ1-2; 7 bases align to TRBD1. J gave up 6 bases and V 2 bases, and 18 bases lay outside the gene matches. The CDR3 runs to 18 residues. Per the germline V gene, CDR1 is SGHAT and CDR2 is FQNNGV.

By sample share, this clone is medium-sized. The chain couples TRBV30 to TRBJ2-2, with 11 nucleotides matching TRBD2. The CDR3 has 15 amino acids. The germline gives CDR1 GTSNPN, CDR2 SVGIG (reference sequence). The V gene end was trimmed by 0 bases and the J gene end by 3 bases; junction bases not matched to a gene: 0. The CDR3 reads CAWSVLAGDTGELFF. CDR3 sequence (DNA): TGTGCCTGGAGTGTACTAGCGGGAGACACCGGGGAGCTGTTTTTT.

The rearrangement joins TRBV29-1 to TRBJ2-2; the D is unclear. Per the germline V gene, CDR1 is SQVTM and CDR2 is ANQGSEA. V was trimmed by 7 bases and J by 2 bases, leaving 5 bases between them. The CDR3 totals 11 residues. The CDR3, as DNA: TGCAGCGGTTCTAACACCGGGGAGCTGTTTTTT. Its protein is CSGSNTGELFF.

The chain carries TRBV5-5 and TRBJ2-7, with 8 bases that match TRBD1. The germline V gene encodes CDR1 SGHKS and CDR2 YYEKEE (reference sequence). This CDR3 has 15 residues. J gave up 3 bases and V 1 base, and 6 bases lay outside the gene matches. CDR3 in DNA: TGTGCCAGCAGCTTGACGGACAGGGAGGTCTACGAGCAGTACTTC. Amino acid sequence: CASSLTDREVYEQYF.

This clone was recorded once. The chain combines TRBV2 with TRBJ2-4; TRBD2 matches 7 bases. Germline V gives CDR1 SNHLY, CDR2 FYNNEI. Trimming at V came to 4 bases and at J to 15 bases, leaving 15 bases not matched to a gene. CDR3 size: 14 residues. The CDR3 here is CASSVGGISVLLYF. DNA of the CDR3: TGTGCCAGCAGTGTCGGGGGGATATCGGTCTTGTTGTACTTC.